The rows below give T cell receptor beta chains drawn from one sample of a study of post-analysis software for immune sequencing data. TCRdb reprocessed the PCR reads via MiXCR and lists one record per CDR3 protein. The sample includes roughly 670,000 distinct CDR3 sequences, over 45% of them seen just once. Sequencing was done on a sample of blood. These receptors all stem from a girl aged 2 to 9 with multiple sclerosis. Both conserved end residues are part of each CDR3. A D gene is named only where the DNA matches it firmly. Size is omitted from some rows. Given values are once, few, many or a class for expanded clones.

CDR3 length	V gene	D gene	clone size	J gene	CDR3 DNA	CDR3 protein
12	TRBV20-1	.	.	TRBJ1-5	TGCAGTGGAGGGGGGCTAAATCAGCCCCAGCATTTT	CSGGGLNQPQHF
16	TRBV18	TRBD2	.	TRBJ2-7	TGTGCCAGCTCACCACAGTGGCTAGCGGGTCCCTACGAGCAGTACTTC	CASSPQWLAGPYEQYF
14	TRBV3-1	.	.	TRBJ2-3	TGTGCCAGCAGCCACGGCGACCCCACAGATACGCAGTATTTT	CASSHGDPTDTQYF
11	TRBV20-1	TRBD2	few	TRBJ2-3	TGCAGTGCTTGGGAGGGGGATACGCAGTATTTT	CSAWEGDTQYF
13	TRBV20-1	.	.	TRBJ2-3	TGCAGTGCTAGAGCGGGAGCCACAGATACGCAGTATTTT	CSARAGATDTQYF
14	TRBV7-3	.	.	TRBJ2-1	TGTGCCAGCAGCTTAAAGTCAACTGCCAATGAGCAGTTCTTC	CASSLKSTANEQFF
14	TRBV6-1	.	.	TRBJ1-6	TGTGCCAGCAGTGAAAGAGAACTTAATTCACCCCTCCACTTT	CASSERELNSPLHF
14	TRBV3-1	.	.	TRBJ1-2	TGTGCCAGCAGCCAAGGTCAGCCCAACTATGGCTACACCTTC	CASSQGQPNYGYTF
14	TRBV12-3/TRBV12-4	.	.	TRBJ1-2	TGTGCCAGCAGTCCCTCGTGGGAGAGCTATGGCTACACCTTC	CASSPSWESYGYTF
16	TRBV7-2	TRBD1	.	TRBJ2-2	TGTGCCAGCAGCTCGATGACAGGGGCGAACACCGGGGAGCTGTTTTTT	CASSSMTGANTGELFF
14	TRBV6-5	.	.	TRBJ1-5	TGTGCCAGCAGTTACTTAATCGGGAATCAGCCCCAGCATTTT	CASSYLIGNQPQHF
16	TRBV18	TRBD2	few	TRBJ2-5	TGTGCCAGCTCCCCCGGGACTAGCGGGAGGCGAGAGACCCAGTACTTC	CASSPGTSGRRETQYF
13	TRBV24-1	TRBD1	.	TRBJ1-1	TGTGCCACCAATGCAGGGGGAAACACTGAAGCTTTCTTT	CATNAGGNTEAFF
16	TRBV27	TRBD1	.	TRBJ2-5	TGTGCCAGCAGTTCTCTACCGGGACAGGGGGGAGAGACCCAGTACTTC	CASSSLPGQGGETQYF
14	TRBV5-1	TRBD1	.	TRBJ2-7	TGCGCCAGCAGCCACGGACAGGATTTCTACGAGCAGTACTTC	CASSHGQDFYEQYF
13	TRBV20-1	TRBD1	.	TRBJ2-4	TGCAGTGCTCCCGGACAGGGTAAAAACATTCAGTACTTC	CSAPGQGKNIQYF
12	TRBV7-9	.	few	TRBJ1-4	TGTGCCAGCACCGCGGGGAATGAAAAACTGTTTTTT	CASTAGNEKLFF
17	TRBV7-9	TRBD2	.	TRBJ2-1	TGTGCCAGCAGCGAAATCCTAGCGGGGGGGCTTAAAAATGAGCAGTTCTTC	CASSEILAGGLKNEQFF
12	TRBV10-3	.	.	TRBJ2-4	TGTGCCATCAGGGCCGGGGACGACATTCAGTACTTC	CAIRAGDDIQYF
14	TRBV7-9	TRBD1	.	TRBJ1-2	TGTGCCAGCAGTCTAGGACAGGACCGCAATGGCTACACCTTC	CASSLGQDRNGYTF
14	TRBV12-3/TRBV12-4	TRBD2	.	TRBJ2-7	TGTGCCAGCAGTTTTGAGCGGGGGAACTACGAGCAGTACTTC	CASSFERGNYEQYF
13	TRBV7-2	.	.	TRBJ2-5	TGTGCCAGCAGCTTAGCGCGGGGGCCTGAGCAGTACTTC	CASSLARGPEQYF
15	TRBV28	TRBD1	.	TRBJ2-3	TGTGCCAGCAGTTTAAGGGGGCGATACACAGATACGCAGTATTTT	CASSLRGRYTDTQYF
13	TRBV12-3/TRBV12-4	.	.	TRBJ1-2	TGTGCCAGCAGACACGACAGTCACTATGGCTACACCTTC	CASRHDSHYGYTF
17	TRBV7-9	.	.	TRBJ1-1	TGTGCCAGCAGCTTAGCCTTGGACAGCTCTATGAACACTGAAGCTTTCTTT	CASSLALDSSMNTEAFF
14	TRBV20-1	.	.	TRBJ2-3	TGCAGTGCTAGAAGGCCGGAACACACAGATACGCAGTATTTT	CSARRPEHTDTQYF
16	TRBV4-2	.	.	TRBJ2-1	TGTGCCAGCAGCCAAGAAATAGCAACGGTATACAATGAGCAGTTCTTC	CASSQEIATVYNEQFF
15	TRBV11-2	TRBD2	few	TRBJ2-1	TGTGCCAGCAGCCATAGCGGGACCTCCTACAATGAGCAGTTCTTC	CASSHSGTSYNEQFF
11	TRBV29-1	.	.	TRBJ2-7	TGCAGCGTCCAGGTCTCCTACGAGCAGTACTTC	CSVQVSYEQYF
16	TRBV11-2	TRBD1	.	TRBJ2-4	TGTGCCAGCAGCCGATACAGGGGAGTTTCCAAAAACATTCAGTACTTC	CASSRYRGVSKNIQYF
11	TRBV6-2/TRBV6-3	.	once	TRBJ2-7	TGTGCCAGCAGTTACTTCGACGAGCAGTACTTC	CASSYFDEQYF
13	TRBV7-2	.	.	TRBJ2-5	TGTGCCAGCAGCTTGGGACTTTTAGAGACCCAGTACTTC	CASSLGLLETQYF
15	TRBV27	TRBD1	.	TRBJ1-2	TGTGCCAGCAGTGCTACGGGACAGGGGGGCTATGGCTACACCTTC	CASSATGQGGYGYTF
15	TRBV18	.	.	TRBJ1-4	TGTGCCAGCTCCCCTTCCTTGAGAAACTGTGAAAAACTGTTTTTT	CASSPSLRNCEKLFF
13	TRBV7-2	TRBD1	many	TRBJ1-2	TGTGCCAGCAGCCAGACAGGGGGTTATGGCTACACCTTC	CASSQTGGYGYTF
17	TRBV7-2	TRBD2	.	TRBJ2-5	TGTGCCAGCAGCTTAGAGTCCGTAGCGGGGGAGAAAAAGACCCAGTACTTC	CASSLESVAGEKKTQYF
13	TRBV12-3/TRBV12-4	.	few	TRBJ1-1	TGTGCCAGCAGTTTGGGTGCGGATTCGGAAGCTTTCTTT	CASSLGADSEAFF
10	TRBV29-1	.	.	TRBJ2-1	TGCAGCGTTGGGTCGGATGAGCAGTTCTTC	CSVGSDEQFF
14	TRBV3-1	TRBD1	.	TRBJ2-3	TGTGCCAGCAGCCAAAGGGACAGGGGTGGTACGCAGTATTTT	CASSQRDRGGTQYF